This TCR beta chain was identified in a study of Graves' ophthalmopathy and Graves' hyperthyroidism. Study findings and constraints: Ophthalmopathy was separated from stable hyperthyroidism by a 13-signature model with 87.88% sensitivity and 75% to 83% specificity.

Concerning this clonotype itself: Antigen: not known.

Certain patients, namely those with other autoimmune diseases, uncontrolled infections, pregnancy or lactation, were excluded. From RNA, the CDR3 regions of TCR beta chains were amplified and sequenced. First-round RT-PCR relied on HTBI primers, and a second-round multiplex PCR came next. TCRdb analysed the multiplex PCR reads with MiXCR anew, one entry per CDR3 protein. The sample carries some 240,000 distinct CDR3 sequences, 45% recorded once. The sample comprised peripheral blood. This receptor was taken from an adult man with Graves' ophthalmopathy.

The CDR3 sequence: CASSLSGHPNSYEQYF. CDR3 DNA sequence: TGTGCCAGCAGCTTGTCGGGACACCCTAACTCCTACGAGCAGTACTTC. The chain couples TRBV5-5 to TRBJ2-7; D is perhaps TRBD1 (6 bases). The CDR3 spans 16 residues. V lost 1 base and J lost 0, with 14 bases in between. The germline CDR1 and CDR2 sequences are SGHKS and YYEKEE (reference sequence).